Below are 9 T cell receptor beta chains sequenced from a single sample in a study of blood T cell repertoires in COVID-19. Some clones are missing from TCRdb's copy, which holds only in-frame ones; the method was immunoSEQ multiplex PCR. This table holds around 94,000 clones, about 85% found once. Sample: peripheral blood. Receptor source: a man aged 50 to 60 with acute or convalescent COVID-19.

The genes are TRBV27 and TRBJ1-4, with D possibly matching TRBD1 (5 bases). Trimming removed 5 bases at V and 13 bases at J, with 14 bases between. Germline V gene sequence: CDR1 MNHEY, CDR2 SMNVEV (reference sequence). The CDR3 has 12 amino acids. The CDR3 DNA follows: TGTGCCAGCAGTCCCGGGGGGGATAGACTGTTTTTT. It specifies CASSPGGDRLFF.

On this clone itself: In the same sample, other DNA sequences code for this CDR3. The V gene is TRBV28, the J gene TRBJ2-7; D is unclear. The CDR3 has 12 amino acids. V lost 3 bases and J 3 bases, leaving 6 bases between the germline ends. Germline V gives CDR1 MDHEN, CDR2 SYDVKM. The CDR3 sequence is CASSFLSYEQYF. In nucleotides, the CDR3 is TGTGCCAGCAGTTTCCTGAGCTACGAGCAGTACTTC.

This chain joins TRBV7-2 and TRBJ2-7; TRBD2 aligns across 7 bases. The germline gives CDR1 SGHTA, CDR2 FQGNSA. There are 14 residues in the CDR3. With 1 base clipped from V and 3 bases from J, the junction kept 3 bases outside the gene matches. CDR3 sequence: CASSLGSGLYEQYF. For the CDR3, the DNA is TGTGCCAGCAGCTTAGGTAGCGGGCTCTACGAGCAGTACTTC.

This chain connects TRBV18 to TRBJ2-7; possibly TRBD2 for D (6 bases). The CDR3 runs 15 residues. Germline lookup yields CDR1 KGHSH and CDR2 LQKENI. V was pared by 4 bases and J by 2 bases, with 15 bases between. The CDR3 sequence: CASSRGVGNTYEQYF. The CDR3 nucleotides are TGTGCCAGCTCACGGGGGGTAGGGAATACCTACGAGCAGTACTTC.

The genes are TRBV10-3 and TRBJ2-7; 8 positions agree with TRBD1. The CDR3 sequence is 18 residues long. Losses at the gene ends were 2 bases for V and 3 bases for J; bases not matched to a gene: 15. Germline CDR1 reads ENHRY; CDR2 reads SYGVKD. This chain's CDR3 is CAISEPEGVRDRNYEQYF. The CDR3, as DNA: TGTGCCATCAGTGAGCCCGAAGGGGTTCGGGACAGGAACTACGAGCAGTACTTC.

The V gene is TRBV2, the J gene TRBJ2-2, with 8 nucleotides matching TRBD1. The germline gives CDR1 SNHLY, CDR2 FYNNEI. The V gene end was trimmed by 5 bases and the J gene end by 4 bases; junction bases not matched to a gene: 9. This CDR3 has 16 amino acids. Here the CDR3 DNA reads TGTGCCAGCAGTCTTATGGGACAGGTCGGCACCGGGGAGCTGTTTTTT. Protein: CASSLMGQVGTGELFF.

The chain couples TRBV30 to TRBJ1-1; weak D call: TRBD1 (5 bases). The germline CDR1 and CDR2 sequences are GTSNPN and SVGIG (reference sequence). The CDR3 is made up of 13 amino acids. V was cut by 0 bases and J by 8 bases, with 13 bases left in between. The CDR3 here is CAWSVLGGLEAFF. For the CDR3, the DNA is TGTGCCTGGAGTGTACTGGGGGGGTTAGAAGCTTTCTTT.

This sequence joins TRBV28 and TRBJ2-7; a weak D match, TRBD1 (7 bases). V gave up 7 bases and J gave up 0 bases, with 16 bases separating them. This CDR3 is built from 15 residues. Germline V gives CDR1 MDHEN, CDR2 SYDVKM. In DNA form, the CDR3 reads TGTGCCAGCACCCCGGGGGACAGAAGCTCCTACGAGCAGTACTTC. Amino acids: CASTPGDRSSYEQYF.

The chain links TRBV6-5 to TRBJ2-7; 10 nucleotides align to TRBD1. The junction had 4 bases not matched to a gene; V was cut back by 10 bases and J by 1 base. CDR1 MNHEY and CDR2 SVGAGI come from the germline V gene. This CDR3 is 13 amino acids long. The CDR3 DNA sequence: TGTGCCACGCCGGACAGGGGGTCCTACGAGCAGTACTTC. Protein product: CATPDRGSYEQYF.